This record covers a single TCR beta chain. This clone's antigen is unknown. No base quality values were provided; no much bigger clone lies one nucleotide off. The sample originates from a study of T cell changes during pregnancy in multiple sclerosis (dated by TCRdb to the late 2010s). In the study overall: In women with multiple sclerosis, the researchers looked at how the T cell repertoire shifted as pregnancy progressed.

V loses 5 bases, J loses 0 bases, and the germline ends lie 16 bases apart. The CDR3 holds 17 amino acids from the cysteine to the phenylalanine. The kept DNA is CDR3 alone, 51 bases in frame from the first base. The germline V gene (reference sequence) provides CDR1 SEHNR and CDR2 FQNEAQ. Receptors were amplified or captured by the immunoSEQ multiplex PCR assay. TCRdb limited this immuneACCESS table to in-frame rearrangements with V and J called. A share of clones is missing; checked studies link under half to unresolved V genes, and the rest is unexplained. This sample is represented by about 38,000 clones; 91% of them were singletons. Clones ranked in the top ten supply roughly an eighth of the sample.

The sequence was obtained from a female donor with multiple sclerosis, enrolled in a pregnancy study. The chain couples TRBV7-9 to TRBJ2-2; no D gene call is confident. Sequenced here: CD8+ T cells from peripheral blood mononuclear cells, sampled after pregnancy. The CDR3 has the sequence CASSLLNQASNTGELFF. The sequenced DNA: TGTGCCAGCAGCCTTCTGAATCAGGCTTCGAACACCGGGGAGCTGTTTTTT. Where the CDR3 stops, the reference TRBV7-9 and TRBJ2-2 genes take over; the full variable domain is DTGVSQNPRHKITKRGQNVTFRCDPISEHNRLYWYRQTLGQGPEFLTYFQNEAQLEKSRLLSDRFSAERPKGSFSTLEIQRTEQGDSAMYLCASSLLNQASNTGELFFGEGSRLTVL.